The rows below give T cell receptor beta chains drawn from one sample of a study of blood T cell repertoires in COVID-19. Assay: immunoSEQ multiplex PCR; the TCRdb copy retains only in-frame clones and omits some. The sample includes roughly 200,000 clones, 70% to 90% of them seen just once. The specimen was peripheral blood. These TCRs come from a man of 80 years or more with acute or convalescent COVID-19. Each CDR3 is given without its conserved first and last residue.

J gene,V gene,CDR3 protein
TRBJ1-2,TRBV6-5,AIQGQVMGYGYT
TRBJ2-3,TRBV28,ASSLPPGTGYTDTQY
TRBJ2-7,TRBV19,ASSGKLGYEQY
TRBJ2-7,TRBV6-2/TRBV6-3,ASSSGTSIDEQY
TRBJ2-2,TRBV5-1,ASSLGENRGSNTGELF
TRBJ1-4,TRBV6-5,ASSYSGRTNEKLF
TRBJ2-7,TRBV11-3,ASSLAFSGPYEQY
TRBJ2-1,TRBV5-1,ASSARLAGSNEQF
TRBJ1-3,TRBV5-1,ASSAGTERNTIY
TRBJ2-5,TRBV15,ATADIAGGPQETQY
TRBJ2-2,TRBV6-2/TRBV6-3,ASSYSGTGGPGELF
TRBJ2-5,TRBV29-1,SVEEIVETQY
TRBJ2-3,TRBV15,ATSRDLSGYSTDTQY
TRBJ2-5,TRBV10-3,AISRGLAEETQY
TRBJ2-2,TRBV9,ASSVGGLARGTGELF
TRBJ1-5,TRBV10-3,AISVGDRDNQPQH
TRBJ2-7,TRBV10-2,ASSEGLAGPYEQY
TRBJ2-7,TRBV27,ASSSPFLAGGAYEQY
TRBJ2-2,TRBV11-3,ASSSLAGDNTGELF
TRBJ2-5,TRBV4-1,ASSPLPGTGGLQETQY
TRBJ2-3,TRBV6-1,ASSEAEIYILAGGPEDTQY
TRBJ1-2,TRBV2,ASSPGLYGYT
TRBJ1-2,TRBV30,ATTRLEYGYT
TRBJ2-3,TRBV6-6,ASSLRRGGAGVSDTQY
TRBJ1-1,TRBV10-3,AISPQQGNTEAF
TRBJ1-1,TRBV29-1,SATRNTEAF
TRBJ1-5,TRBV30,AWSPRRQGNQPQH
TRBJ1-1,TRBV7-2,ASSLVRTGGHTEAF
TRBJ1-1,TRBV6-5,ASRTGYTEAF
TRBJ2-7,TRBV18,ASSLTSGRDSEQY
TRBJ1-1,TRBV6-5,ASSRQVNTEAF
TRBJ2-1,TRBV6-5,ASSSGQGGYNEQF
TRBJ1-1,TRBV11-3,ASSFGEGGVTEAF
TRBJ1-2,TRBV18,ASSPSENYGYT
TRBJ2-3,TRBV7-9,ASSLGGLAGGVDTQY